This TCR beta chain was observed in a study of blood T cell repertoires in COVID-19. About the study: Sample material is recorded as cDNA or gDNA derived from T cells, B-cell-depleted T cells, or PBMCs.

Per the authors' pipeline: Amplification of reference gene primers provided the estimated nucleated cell counts. Produced via immunoSEQ multiplex PCR; TCRdb's table is partial and in-frame only. That table is the source of V, J and clone size, and D and trimming were worked out from the DNA. Among some 320,000 clones listed, about nine tenths were seen once. The source is a man aged 55 to 70 who had recovered from COVID-19. Sequenced material: PBMCs or T cells enriched from blood (not recorded which).

The CDR3 reads CAISESTTTNEKLFF. As DNA, the CDR3 is TGTGCCATCAGTGAGTCGACAACAACTAATGAAAAACTGTTTTTT. The chain joins TRBV10-3 to TRBJ1-4, with D uncertain. The CDR3 covers 15 residues. Germline CDR1 and CDR2: ENHRY and SYGVKD. Trimming stripped 0 bases from V and 0 bases from J, with 5 bases between.